The clone carrying this T cell receptor beta chain was observed a single time. No antigen is known for it. Some clones are missing from TCRdb's copy, which holds only in-frame ones; the method was immunoSEQ multiplex PCR. This table holds some 170,000 clones, approximately 81% found once. This entry comes from a study of cytomegalovirus exposure and HLA in healthy donors. General study results and limits: According to a later analysis, TCR clusters from the first cohort tended to co-occur in the 120 or so validation repertoires. A few CMV-associated chains were confirmed in vitro to be specific for CMV antigens. The study flagged some 170 TCR beta chains as cytomegalovirus-associated. Reportedly, diagnosis of cytomegalovirus status by the classifier showed high specificity and sensitivity.

Germline lookup yields CDR1 MNHEY and CDR2 SMNVEV (reference sequence). J lost 2 bases, V lost 4 bases, and 4 bases had no gene match. The CDR3 is made up of 14 amino acids. This receptor was obtained from a man under 40 in good health and CMV-seropositive. Sequencing input: PBMCs. This chain connects TRBV27 to TRBJ1-2; TRBD1 matches at 7 bases. Here the CDR3 DNA reads TGTGCCAGCAGTTCGGCAGGGGGAAACTATGGCTACACCTTC. Protein: CASSSAGGNYGYTF.